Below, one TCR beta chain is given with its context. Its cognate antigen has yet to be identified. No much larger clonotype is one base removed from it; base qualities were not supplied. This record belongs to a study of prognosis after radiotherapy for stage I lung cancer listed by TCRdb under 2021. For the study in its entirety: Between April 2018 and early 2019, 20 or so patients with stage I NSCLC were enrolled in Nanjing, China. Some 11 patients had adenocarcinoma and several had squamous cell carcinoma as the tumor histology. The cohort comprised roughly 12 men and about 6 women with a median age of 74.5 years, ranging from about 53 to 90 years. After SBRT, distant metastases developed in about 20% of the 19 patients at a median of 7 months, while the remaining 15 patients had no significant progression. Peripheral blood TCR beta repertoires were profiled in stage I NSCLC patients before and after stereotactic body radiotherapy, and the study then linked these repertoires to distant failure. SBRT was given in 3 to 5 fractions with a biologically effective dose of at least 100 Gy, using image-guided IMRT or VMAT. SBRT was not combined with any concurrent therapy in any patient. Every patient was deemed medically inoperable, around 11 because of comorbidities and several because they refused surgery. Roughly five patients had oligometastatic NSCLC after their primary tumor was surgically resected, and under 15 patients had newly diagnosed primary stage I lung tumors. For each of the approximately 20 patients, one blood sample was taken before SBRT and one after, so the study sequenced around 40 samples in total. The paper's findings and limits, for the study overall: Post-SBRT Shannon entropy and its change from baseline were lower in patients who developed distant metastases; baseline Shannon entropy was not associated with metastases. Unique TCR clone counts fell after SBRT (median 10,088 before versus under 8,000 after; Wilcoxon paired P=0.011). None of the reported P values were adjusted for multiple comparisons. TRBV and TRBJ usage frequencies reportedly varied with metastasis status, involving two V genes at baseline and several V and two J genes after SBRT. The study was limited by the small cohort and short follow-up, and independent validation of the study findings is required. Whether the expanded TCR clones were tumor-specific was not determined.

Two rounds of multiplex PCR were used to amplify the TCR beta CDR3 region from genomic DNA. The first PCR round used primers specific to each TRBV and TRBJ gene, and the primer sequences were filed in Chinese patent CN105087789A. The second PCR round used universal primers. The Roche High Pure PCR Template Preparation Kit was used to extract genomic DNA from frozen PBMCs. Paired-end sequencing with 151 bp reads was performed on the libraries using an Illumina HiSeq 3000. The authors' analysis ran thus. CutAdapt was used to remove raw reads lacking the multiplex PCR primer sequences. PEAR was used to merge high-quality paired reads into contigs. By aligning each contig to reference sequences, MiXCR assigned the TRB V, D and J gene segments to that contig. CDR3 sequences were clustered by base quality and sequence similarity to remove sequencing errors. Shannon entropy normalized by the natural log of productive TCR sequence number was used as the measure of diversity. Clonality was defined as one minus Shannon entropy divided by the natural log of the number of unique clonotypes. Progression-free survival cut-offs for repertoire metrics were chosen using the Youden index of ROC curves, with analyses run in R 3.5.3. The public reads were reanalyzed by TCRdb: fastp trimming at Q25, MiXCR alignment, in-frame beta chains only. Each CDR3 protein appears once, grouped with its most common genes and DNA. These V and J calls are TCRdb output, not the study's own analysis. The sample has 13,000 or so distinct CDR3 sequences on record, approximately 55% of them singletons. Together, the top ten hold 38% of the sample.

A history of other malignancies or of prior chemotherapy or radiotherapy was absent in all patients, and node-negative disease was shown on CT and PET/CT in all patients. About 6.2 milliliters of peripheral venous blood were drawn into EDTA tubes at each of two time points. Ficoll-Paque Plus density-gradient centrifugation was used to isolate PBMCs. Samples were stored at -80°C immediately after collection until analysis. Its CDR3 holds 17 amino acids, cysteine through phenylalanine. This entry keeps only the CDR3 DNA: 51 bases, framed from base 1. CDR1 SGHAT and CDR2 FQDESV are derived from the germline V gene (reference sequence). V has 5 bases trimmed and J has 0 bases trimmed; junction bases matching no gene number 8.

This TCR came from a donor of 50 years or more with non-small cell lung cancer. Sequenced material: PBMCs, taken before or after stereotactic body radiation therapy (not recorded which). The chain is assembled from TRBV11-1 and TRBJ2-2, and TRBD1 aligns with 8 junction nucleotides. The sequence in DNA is TGTGCCAGCAGCCATCAGAGGACAGGGCCGAACACCGGGGAGCTGTTTTTT. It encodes CASSHQRTGPNTGELFF.